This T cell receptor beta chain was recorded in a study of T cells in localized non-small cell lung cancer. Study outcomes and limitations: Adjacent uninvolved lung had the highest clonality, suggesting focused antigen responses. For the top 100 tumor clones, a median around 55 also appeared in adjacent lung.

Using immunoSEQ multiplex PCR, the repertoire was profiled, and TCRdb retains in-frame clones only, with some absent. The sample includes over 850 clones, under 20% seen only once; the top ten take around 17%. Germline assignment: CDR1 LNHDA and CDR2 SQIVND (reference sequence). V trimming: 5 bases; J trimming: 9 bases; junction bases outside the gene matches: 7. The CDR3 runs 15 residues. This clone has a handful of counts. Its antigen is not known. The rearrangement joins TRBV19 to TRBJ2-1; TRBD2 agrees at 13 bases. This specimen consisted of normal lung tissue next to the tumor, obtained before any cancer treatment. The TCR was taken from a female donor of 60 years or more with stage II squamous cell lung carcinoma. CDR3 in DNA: TGTGCCAGTAGTCGGACTAGCGGGAGCGGGGGTGAGCAGTTCTTC. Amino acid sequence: CASSRTSGSGGEQFF.